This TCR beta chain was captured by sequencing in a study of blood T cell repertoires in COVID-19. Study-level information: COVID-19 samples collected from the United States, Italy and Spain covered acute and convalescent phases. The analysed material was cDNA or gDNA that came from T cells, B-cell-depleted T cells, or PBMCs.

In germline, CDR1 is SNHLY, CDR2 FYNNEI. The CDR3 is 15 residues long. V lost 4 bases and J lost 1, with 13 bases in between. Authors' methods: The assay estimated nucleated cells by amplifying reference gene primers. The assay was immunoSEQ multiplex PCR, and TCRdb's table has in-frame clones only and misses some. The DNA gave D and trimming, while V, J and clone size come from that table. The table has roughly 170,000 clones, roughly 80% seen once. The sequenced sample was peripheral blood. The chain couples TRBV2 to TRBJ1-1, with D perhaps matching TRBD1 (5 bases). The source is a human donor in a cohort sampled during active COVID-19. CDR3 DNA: TGTGCCAGCAGTGTCACGACAGAGACGAACACTGAAGCTTTCTTT. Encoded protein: CASSVTTETNTEAFF.